Listed here is a single TCR beta chain. Its antigen is not known. This specimen comes from a study of cytomegalovirus exposure and HLA in healthy donors. Study-level results: For most TCR sequences rarity was the rule, although some public TCRs occurred in many donors. CMV antigen specificity was confirmed in vitro for three CMV-associated chains.

V was pared by 8 bases and J by 1 base, with 10 bases of the junction left unmatched. The CDR3 contains 16 residues. Germline V gene data show CDR1 as SNHLY and CDR2 as FYNNEI. The protocol was immunoSEQ multiplex PCR, while the TCRdb copy is restricted to in-frame clones and leaves out a portion. The repertoire has 100,000 to 120,000 clones, more than 75% of them found once; the top ten carry approximately 1.5%. The rearrangement links TRBV2 to TRBJ2-1; the match to TRBD2 covers 8 bases. The clonotype was recovered from a woman between 25 and 40 years old in good health and CMV-seropositive. Sequences were obtained from PBMCs. The CDR3 region is CASAPTGGGSYNEQFF. CDR3 DNA sequence: TGTGCCAGCGCCCCCACCGGGGGGGGGTCCTACAATGAGCAGTTCTTC.